This T cell receptor (beta chain) was found in a study of cytomegalovirus exposure and HLA in healthy donors. Study context: Some 85 million unique TCRs from HLA-typed donors were held in an early data release.

Overall study findings and caveats: For presence/absence analyses, sequencing depth was assumed to be roughly uniform across donors. Association of a missense DCLRE1C variant with TCR beta V- and J-gene trimming was reported in a later analysis.

60 Vbeta and 13 Jbeta primers were used in PCR. The method was immunoSEQ multiplex PCR; TCRdb's version includes in-frame clones alone and lacks a portion of them. The table shows about 92,000 clones, with around 80% occurring only once. Comments on this clone: Its antigen is undetermined.

The length of the CDR3 is 13 residues. The V gene lost 3 bases and the J gene lost 5 bases, with 8 bases spanning the gap. Germline V gene lookup returns CDR1 SGHVS and CDR2 FQNEAQ. This clonotype originated in a man aged 18 to 29 in good health and CMV-seronegative. The chain combines TRBV7-8 with TRBJ1-5, with D unclear. Sequenced material: PBMCs. Here the CDR3 reads CASSFGEDQPQHF. The CDR3 DNA is TGTGCCAGCAGCTTCGGGGAGGATCAGCCCCAGCATTTT.